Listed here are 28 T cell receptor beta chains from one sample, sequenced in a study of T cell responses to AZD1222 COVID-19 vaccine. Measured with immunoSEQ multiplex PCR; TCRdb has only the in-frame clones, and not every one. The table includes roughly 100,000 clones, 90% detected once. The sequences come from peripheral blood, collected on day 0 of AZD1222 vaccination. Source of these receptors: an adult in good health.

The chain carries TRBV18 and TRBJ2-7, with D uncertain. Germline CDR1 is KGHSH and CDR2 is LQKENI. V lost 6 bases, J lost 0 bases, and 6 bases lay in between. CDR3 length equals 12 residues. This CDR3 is CASSLSSYEQYF. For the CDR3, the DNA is TGTGCCAGCTCGTTAAGCTCCTACGAGCAGTACTTC.

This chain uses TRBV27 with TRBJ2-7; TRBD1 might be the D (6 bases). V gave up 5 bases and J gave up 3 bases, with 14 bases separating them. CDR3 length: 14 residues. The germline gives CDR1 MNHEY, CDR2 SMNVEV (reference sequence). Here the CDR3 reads CASSKGTRVYEQYF. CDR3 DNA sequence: TGTGCCAGCAGTAAAGGGACAAGGGTCTACGAGCAGTACTTC.

The CDR3 is CASSPRSTGDSPLHF. CDR3 DNA sequence: TGTGCCAGCTCACCACGTAGCACAGGTGATTCACCCCTCCACTTT. This chain uses TRBV18 with TRBJ1-6; perhaps TRBD1 as D (5 bases). The CDR3 contains 15 residues. Germline V CDR1 and CDR2: KGHSH, LQKENI. V lost 1 base and J 8 bases, leaving 12 bases between the germline ends.

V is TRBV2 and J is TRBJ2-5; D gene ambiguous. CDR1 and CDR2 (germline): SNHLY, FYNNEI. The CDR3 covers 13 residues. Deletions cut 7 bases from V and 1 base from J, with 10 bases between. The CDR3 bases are TGTGCCAGCACCCCGGGCTTCCAAGAGACCCAGTACTTC. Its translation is CASTPGFQETQYF.

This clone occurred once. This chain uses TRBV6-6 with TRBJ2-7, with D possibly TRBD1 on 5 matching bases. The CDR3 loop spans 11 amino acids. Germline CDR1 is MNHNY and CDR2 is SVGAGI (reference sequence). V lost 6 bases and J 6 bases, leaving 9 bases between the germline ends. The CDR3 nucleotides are TGTGCCAGCAGGTACAGGTTCGAGCAGTACTTC. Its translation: CASRYRFEQYF.

The CDR3 DNA reads TGCGCCAGCAGCCAAGACAGGGATCAGCCCCAGCATTTT. Translated: CASSQDRDQPQHF. The V call is TRBV4-3, the J call TRBJ1-5; D possibly corresponds to TRBD1 (5 bases). CDR1 is LGHNA and CDR2 is YSLEER in the germline V gene. The CDR3 length is 13 residues. With 0 bases removed from V and 5 bases from J, the gap between germline ends came to 5 bases.

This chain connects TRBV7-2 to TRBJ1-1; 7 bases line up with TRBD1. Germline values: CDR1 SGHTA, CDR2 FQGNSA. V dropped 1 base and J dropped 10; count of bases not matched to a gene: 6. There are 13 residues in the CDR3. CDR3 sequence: CASSLGWQGGAFF. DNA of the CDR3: TGTGCCAGCAGCTTAGGATGGCAGGGGGGAGCTTTCTTT.

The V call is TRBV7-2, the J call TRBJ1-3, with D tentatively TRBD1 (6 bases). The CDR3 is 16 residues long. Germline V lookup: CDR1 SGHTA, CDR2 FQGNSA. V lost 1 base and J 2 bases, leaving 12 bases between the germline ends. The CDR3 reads CASSLVGGETGNTIYF. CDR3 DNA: TGTGCCAGCAGCTTAGTGGGGGGCGAGACTGGAAACACCATATATTTT.

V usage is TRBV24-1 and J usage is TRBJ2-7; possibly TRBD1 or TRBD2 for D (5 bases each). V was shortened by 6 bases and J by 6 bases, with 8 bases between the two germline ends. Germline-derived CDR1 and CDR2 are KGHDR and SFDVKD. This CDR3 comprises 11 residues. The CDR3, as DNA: TGTGCCACCAGTCTCGGGACCGAGCAGTACTTC. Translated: CATSLGTEQYF.

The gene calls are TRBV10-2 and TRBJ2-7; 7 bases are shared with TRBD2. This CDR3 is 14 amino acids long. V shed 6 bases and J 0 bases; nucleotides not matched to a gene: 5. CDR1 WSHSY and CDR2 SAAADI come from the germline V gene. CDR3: CASRTGTTSYEQYF. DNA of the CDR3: TGCGCCAGCAGAACCGGGACTACCTCCTACGAGCAGTACTTC.

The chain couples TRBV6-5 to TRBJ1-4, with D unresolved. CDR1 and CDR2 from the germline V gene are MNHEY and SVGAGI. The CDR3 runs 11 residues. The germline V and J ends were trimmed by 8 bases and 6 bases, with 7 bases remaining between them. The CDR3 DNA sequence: TGTGCCAGCTGGGTCGATGAAAAACTGTTTTTT. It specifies CASWVDEKLFF.

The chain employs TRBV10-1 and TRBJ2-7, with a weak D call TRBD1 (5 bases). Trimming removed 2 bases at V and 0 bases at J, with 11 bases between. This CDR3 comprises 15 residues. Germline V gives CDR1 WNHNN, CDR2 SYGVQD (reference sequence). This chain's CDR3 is CASSETGGGSYEQYF. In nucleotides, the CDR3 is TGCGCCAGCAGTGAGACAGGCGGCGGCTCCTACGAGCAGTACTTC.

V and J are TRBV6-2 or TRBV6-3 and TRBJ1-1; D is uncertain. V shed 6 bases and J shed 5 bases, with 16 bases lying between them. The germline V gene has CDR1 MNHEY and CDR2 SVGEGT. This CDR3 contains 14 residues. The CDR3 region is CASSLGVGRTEAFF. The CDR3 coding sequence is TGTGCCAGCAGCCTTGGGGTAGGTAGGACTGAAGCTTTCTTT.

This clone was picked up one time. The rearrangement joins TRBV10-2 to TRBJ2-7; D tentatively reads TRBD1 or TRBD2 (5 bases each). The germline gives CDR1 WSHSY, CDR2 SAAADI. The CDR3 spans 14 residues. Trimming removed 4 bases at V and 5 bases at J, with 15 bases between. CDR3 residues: CASSGGRESHEQYF. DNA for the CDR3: TGCGCCAGCAGTGGTGGCAGGGAGTCCCACGAGCAGTACTTC.

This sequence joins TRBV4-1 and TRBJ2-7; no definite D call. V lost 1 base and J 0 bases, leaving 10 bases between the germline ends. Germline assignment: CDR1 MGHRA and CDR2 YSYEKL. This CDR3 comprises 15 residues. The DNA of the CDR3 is TGCGCCAGCAGCCAAGCTCTGCAGGCCTCCTACGAGCAGTACTTC. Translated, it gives CASSQALQASYEQYF.

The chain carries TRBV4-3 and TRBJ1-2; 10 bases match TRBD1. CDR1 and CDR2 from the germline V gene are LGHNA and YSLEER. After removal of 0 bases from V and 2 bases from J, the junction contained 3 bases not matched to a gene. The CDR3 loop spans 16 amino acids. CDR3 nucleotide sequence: TGCGCCAGCAGCCAAGATGTGGGACAGGGGAACTATGGCTACACCTTC. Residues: CASSQDVGQGNYGYTF.

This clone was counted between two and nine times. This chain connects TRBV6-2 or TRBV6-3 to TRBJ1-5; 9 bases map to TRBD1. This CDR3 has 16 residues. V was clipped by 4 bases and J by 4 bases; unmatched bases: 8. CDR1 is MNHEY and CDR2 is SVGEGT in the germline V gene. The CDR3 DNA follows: TGTGCCAGCAGTTCGAGGGACAGGGAATTAAATCAGCCCCAGCATTTT. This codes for CASSSRDRELNQPQHF.

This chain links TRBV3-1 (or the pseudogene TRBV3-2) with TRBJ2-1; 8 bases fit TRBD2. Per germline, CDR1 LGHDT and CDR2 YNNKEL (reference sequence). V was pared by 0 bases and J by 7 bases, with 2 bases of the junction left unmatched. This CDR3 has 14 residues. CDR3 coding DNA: TGTGCCAGCAGCCAAGAACTAGCGGTTAATGAGCAGTTCTTC. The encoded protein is CASSQELAVNEQFF.

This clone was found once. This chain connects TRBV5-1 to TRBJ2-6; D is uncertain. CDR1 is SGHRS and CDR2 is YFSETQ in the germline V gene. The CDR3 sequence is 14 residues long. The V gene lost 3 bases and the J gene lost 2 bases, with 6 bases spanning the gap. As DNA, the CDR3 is TGCGCCAGCAGCTCCTTTCCTGGGGCCAACGTCCTGACTTTC. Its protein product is CASSSFPGANVLTF.

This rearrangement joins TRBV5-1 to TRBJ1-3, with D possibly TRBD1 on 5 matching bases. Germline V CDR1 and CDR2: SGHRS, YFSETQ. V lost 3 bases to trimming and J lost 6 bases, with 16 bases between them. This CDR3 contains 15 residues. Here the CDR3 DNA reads TGCGCCAGCAGCTCTAGTACAGGCTCGGAAAACACCATATATTTT. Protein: CASSSSTGSENTIYF.

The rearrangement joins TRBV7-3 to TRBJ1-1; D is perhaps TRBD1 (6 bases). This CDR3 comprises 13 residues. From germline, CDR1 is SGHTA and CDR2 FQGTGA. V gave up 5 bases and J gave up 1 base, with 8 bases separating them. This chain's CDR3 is CASSETGNTEAFF. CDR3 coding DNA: TGTGCCAGCAGCGAGACAGGGAACACTGAAGCTTTCTTT.

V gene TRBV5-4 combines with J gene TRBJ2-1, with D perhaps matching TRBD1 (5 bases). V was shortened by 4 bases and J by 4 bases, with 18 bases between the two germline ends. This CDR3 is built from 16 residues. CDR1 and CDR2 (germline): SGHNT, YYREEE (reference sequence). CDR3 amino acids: CASSPSGRVGYNEQFF. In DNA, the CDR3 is TGTGCCAGCAGCCCCTCGGGCAGGGTGGGGTACAATGAGCAGTTCTTC.

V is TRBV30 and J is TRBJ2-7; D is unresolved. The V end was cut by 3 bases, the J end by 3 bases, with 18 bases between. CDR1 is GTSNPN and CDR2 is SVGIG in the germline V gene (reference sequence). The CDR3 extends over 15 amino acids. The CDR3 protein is CAWRPRATPDYEQYF. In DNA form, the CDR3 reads TGTGCCTGGAGGCCTCGGGCCACTCCCGACTACGAGCAGTACTTC.

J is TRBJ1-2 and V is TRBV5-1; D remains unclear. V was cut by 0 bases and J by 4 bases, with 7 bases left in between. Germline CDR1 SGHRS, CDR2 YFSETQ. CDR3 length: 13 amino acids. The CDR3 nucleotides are TGCGCCAGCAGCTTGGAGGGAACCTATGGCTACACCTTC. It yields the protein CASSLEGTYGYTF.

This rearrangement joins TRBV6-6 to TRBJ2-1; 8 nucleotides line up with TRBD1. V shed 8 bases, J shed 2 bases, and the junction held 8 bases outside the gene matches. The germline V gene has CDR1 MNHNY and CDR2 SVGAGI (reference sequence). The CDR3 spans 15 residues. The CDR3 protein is CASLPRGQAYNEQFF. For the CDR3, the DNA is TGTGCCAGCCTTCCAAGGGGACAGGCCTACAATGAGCAGTTCTTC.

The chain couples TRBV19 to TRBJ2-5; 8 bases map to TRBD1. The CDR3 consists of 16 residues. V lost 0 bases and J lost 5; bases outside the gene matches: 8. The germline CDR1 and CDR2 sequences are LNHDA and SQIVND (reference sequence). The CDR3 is CASSIDGAGGRETQYF. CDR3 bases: TGTGCCAGTAGTATAGATGGGGCAGGGGGCAGGGAGACCCAGTACTTC.

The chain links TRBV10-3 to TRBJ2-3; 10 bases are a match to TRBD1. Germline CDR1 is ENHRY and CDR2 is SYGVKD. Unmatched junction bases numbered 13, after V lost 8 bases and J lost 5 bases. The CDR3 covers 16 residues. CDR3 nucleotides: TGTGCCATCGGGGGAATAGGACAGGGGGTCATAGATACGCAGTATTTT. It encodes CAIGGIGQGVIDTQYF.

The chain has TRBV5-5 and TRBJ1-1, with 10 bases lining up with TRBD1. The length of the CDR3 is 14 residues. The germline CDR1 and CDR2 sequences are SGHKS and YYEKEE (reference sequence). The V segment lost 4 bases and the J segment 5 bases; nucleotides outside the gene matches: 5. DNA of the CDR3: TGTGCCAGCAGCCCGGGACAGGGGCGGACTGAAGCTTTCTTT. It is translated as CASSPGQGRTEAFF.